The rows below give T cell receptor beta chains drawn from one sample of a study of cytomegalovirus exposure and HLA in healthy donors. Clones were read by immunoSEQ multiplex PCR, and TCRdb kept only the in-frame ones, dropping some. The sample is made up of about 120,000 clones, and the top ten hold 3.6% of it. Sequences were obtained from PBMCs. The origin of the receptors is a man aged 18 to 29 in good health and CMV-seronegative. CDR3s include the opening cysteine and the closing phenylalanine or tryptophan. The D gene is left open where the match is weak.

d_call,v_call,j_call,cdr3_aa,cdr3_nt
TRBD1,TRBV6-1,TRBJ1-2,CASSEAQGDRASHGYTF,TGTGCCAGCAGTGAAGCTCAAGGGGACAGGGCATCCCACGGCTACACCTTC
TRBD1,TRBV25-1,TRBJ1-1,CASSARTGGYTEAFF,TGCGCCAGCAGCGCTCGGACAGGGGGCTACACTGAAGCTTTCTTT
-,TRBV6-1,TRBJ1-1,CASSPFPEAFF,TGTGCCAGCAGCCCTTTTCCTGAAGCTTTCTTT
-,TRBV4-1,TRBJ1-2,CASSQARSLVLTGYTF,TGCGCCAGCAGCCAAGCCAGGTCCCTGGTTCTCACTGGCTACACCTTC
TRBD1,TRBV7-9,TRBJ2-2,CASTGQGAGELFF,TGTGCCAGCACCGGACAGGGGGCCGGGGAGCTGTTTTTT
TRBD1,TRBV6-1,TRBJ2-7,CASSEGWGRGQGSYEQYF,TGTGCCAGCAGTGAAGGTTGGGGTCGGGGACAGGGCTCCTACGAGCAGTACTTC
-,TRBV7-8,TRBJ1-5,CASSSGWGGLVNQPQHF,TGTGCCAGCAGCTCGGGGTGGGGGGGCCTTGTCAATCAGCCCCAGCATTTT
TRBD1,TRBV5-1,TRBJ1-2,CASSFGQGNGYTF,TGCGCCAGCAGCTTCGGACAGGGGAATGGCTACACCTTC
TRBD2,TRBV7-6,TRBJ2-7,CASSLEAGVSYEQYF,TGTGCCAGCAGCCTCGAAGCGGGGGTCTCCTACGAGCAGTACTTC
-,TRBV5-1,TRBJ2-2,CASSFSAETGELFF,TGCGCCAGCAGCTTCTCGGCGGAAACCGGGGAGCTGTTTTTT
-,TRBV6-6,TRBJ2-2,CASSQQGWNTGELFF,TGTGCCAGCAGTCAACAGGGCTGGAACACCGGGGAGCTGTTTTTT
-,TRBV2,TRBJ1-5,CASTQGRANNQPQHF,TGTGCCAGCACTCAGGGGAGGGCGAACAATCAGCCCCAGCATTTT
TRBD2,TRBV29-1,TRBJ2-1,CSVEIVSGGPYNEQFF,TGCAGCGTTGAGATAGTTAGCGGGGGGCCATACAATGAGCAGTTCTTC
-,TRBV1,TRBJ2-3,CTSSQVWGGTDTQYF,TGCACCAGCAGCCAAGTGTGGGGGGGCACAGATACGCAGTATTTT
-,TRBV9,TRBJ1-3,CASSVEGAGNTIYF,TGTGCCAGCAGCGTAGAGGGGGCTGGAAACACCATATATTTT
-,TRBV4-1,TRBJ1-3,CASSQVLGNTIYF,TGCGCCAGCAGCCAAGTATTGGGAAACACCATATATTTT
TRBD1,TRBV27,TRBJ2-2,CASSPNRQGGTGELFF,TGTGCCAGCAGTCCAAACCGACAGGGCGGGACCGGGGAGCTGTTTTTT
-,TRBV5-6,TRBJ2-2,CASSLVYTGELFF,TGTGCCAGCAGCTTGGTATACACCGGGGAGCTGTTTTTT
-,TRBV6-5,TRBJ1-1,CASRGGAEAFF,TGTGCCAGCAGGGGCGGGGCTGAAGCTTTCTTT
TRBD2,TRBV5-1,TRBJ2-7,CASSFGAPGGSSYEQYF,TGCGCCAGCAGCTTTGGGGCCCCGGGGGGATCCTCCTACGAGCAGTACTTC
-,TRBV9,TRBJ1-1,CASSAMGGGTEAFF,TGTGCCAGCAGCGCTATGGGGGGTGGCACTGAAGCTTTCTTT
TRBD2,TRBV5-1,TRBJ2-5,CASSPGTSGGGLSYQETQYF,TGCGCCAGCAGCCCGGGGACTAGCGGAGGGGGCCTAAGCTACCAAGAGACCCAGTACTTC
-,TRBV5-8,TRBJ2-1,CASSSHSVSSYNEQFF,TGTGCCAGCAGCTCACATAGCGTGAGCTCCTACAATGAGCAGTTCTTC
TRBD1,TRBV28,TRBJ2-7,CASSFTGGHEQYF,TGTGCCAGCAGTTTTACAGGGGGCCACGAGCAGTACTTC
-,TRBV5-6,TRBJ2-3,CASSFGSADTQYF,TGTGCCAGCAGCTTTGGCAGCGCAGATACGCAGTATTTT
-,TRBV6-6,TRBJ2-1,CASSFNNEQFF,TGTGCCAGCAGTTTCAACAATGAGCAGTTCTTC
TRBD2,TRBV5-1,TRBJ2-7,CASSLGLAGVYEQYF,TGCGCCAGCAGCTTGGGACTAGCGGGAGTATACGAGCAGTACTTC
TRBD1,TRBV30,TRBJ1-5,CAWSTRGRGYNQPQHF,TGTGCCTGGAGTACTAGGGGGCGGGGATACAATCAGCCCCAGCATTTT
-,TRBV28,TRBJ2-7,CASSLLGEGSYEQYF,TGTGCCAGCAGTTTGTTGGGAGAAGGGAGCTACGAGCAGTACTTC
-,TRBV7-9,TRBJ1-1,CASLGLANTEAFF,TGTGCCAGCTTGGGACTCGCGAACACTGAAGCTTTCTTT
TRBD1,TRBV6-6,TRBJ1-2,CASTSGGNYGYTF,TGTGCCAGCACCTCAGGGGGTAACTATGGCTACACCTTC
TRBD1,TRBV19,TRBJ2-5,CASSIQGVQETQYF,TGTGCCAGTAGTATCCAGGGGGTCCAAGAGACCCAGTACTTC
TRBD1,TRBV10-3,TRBJ1-2,CAISPGGDSQDGYTF,TGTGCCATCAGTCCAGGCGGGGACAGCCAAGACGGCTACACCTTC
-,TRBV6-5,TRBJ1-2,CASSYGGDYGYTF,TGTGCCAGCAGTTACGGAGGGGATTATGGCTACACCTTC
-,TRBV28,TRBJ2-7,CASSYVDRPYEQYF,TGTGCCAGCAGTTATGTCGACAGGCCCTACGAGCAGTACTTC
-,TRBV19,TRBJ1-6,CASRVGGGGGSLHF,TGTGCCAGTAGGGTCGGCGGGGGTGGCGGATCCCTCCACTTT
TRBD1,TRBV6-1,TRBJ1-2,CASRDRGRFYGYTF,TGTGCCAGCCGGGACAGGGGGCGCTTCTATGGCTACACCTTC
TRBD1,TRBV7-2,TRBJ2-2,CASSFGTGRSGELFF,TGTGCCAGCAGCTTCGGGACAGGGCGGTCCGGGGAGCTGTTTTTT
TRBD2,TRBV19,TRBJ2-7,CASSSGTSGGASKYF,TGTGCCAGTAGTTCCGGGACTAGCGGGGGCGCCTCGAAGTACTTC
TRBD1,TRBV5-1,TRBJ2-2,CASSRDKGTGVNTGELFF,TGCGCCAGCAGCAGAGATAAAGGGACAGGGGTCAACACCGGGGAGCTGTTTTTT
TRBD2,TRBV5-1,TRBJ2-2,CASRFGGGANTGELFF,TGCGCCAGCAGGTTCGGGGGGGGCGCGAACACCGGGGAGCTGTTTTTT
TRBD1,TRBV5-5,TRBJ1-5,CASSLGRDRGSNQPQHF,TGTGCCAGCAGCTTGGGCCGGGACAGGGGAAGCAATCAGCCCCAGCATTTT
-,TRBV2,TRBJ1-2,CASRSRGQHDALYGYTF,TGTGCCAGCAGATCGCGGGGGCAACATGACGCCCTCTATGGCTACACCTTC
TRBD2,TRBV7-2,TRBJ2-7,CASSLGSGLASYEQYF,TGTGCCAGCAGCTTAGGGTCGGGACTAGCGTCGTACGAGCAGTACTTC
-,TRBV6-1,TRBJ2-3,CASSEASLDTQYF,TGTGCCAGCAGTGAAGCATCTTTGGATACGCAGTATTTT
TRBD1,TRBV4-2,TRBJ1-5,CASSHTQGASNQPQHF,TGTGCCAGCAGCCACACGCAGGGGGCTAGCAATCAGCCCCAGCATTTT
-,TRBV11-3,TRBJ1-6,CASSLDPSPGTPLHF,TGTGCCAGCAGCTTAGACCCCTCACCCGGGACACCCCTCCACTTT
TRBD1,TRBV6-5,TRBJ1-6,CATRDRASNSPLHF,TGTGCCACCAGGGACAGGGCCTCAAATTCACCCCTCCACTTT
TRBD2,TRBV6-1,TRBJ2-2,CASGFSGANTGELFF,TGTGCCAGCGGGTTTAGCGGGGCGAACACCGGGGAGCTGTTTTTT
TRBD2,TRBV7-3,TRBJ2-3,CASSLGAGSQDTQYF,TGTGCCAGCAGCTTAGGAGCGGGGTCCCAAGATACGCAGTATTTT
TRBD1,TRBV5-7,TRBJ1-5,CASSLAAGGDNQPQHF,TGTGCCAGCAGCTTGGCGGCAGGGGGAGACAATCAGCCCCAGCATTTT
TRBD1,TRBV5-4,TRBJ1-1,CASSAGQGRTEAFF,TGTGCCAGCAGCGCCGGACAGGGGAGGACTGAAGCTTTCTTT
TRBD2,TRBV19,TRBJ2-7,CASSIQAGGRYEQYF,TGTGCCAGTAGTATACAAGCGGGAGGCCGCTACGAGCAGTACTTC
TRBD2,TRBV27,TRBJ2-2,CASSSDPRGLAALTGELFF,TGTGCCAGCAGTTCCGATCCCCGAGGACTAGCGGCTCTTACAGGGGAGCTGTTTTTT
TRBD1,TRBV19,TRBJ2-2,CASRNRGFTGELFF,TGTGCCAGTAGAAACAGGGGGTTCACCGGGGAGCTGTTTTTT
TRBD1,TRBV30,TRBJ1-1,CAWTPTGDAEAFF,TGTGCCTGGACCCCTACAGGGGATGCTGAAGCTTTCTTT
-,TRBV10-3,TRBJ1-1,CAPWERVNTEAFF,TGTGCCCCCTGGGAGCGGGTGAACACTGAAGCTTTCTTT
-,TRBV5-6,TRBJ2-3,CASSSKNTDTQYF,TGTGCCAGCAGCTCTAAAAACACAGATACGCAGTATTTT
-,TRBV19,TRBJ1-1,CASSRGMVTEAFF,TGTGCCAGTAGCCGAGGGATGGTGACTGAAGCTTTCTTT
-,TRBV13,TRBJ1-2,CASSPTGQTGGYGYTF,TGTGCCAGCAGCCCTACCGGGCAGACGGGGGGCTATGGCTACACCTTC